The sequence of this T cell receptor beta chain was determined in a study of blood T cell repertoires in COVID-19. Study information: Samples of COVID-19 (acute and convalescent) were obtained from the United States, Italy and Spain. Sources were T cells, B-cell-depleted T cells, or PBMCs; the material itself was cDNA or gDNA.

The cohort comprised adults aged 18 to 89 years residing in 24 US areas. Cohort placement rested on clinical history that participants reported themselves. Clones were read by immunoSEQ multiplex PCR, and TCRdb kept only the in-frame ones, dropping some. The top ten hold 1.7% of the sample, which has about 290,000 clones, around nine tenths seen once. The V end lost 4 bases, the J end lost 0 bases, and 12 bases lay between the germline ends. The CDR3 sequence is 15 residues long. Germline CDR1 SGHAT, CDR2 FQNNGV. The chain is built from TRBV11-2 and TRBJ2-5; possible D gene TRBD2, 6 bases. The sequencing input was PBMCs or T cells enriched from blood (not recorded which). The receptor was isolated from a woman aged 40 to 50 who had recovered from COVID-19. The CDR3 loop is CASSSLEGDQETQYF. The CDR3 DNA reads TGTGCCAGCAGCTCCTTGGAGGGAGACCAAGAGACCCAGTACTTC. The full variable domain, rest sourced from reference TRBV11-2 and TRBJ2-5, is EAGVAQSPRYKIIEKRQSVAFWCNPISGHATLYWYQQILGQGPKLLIQFQNNGVVDDSQLPKDRFSAERLKGVDSTLKIQPAKLEDSAVYLCASSSLEGDQETQYFGPGTRLLVL.